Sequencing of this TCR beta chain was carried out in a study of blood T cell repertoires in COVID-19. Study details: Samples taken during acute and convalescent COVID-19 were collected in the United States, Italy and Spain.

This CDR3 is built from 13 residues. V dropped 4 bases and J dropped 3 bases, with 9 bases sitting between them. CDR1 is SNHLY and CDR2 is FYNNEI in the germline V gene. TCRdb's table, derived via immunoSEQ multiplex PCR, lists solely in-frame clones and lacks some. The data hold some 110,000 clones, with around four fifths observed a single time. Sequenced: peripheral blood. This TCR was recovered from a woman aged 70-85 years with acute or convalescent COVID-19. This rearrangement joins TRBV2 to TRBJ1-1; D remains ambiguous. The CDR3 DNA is TGTGCCAGCAGTGTGGTCAGCGACACTGAAGCTTTCTTT. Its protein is CASSVVSDTEAFF.